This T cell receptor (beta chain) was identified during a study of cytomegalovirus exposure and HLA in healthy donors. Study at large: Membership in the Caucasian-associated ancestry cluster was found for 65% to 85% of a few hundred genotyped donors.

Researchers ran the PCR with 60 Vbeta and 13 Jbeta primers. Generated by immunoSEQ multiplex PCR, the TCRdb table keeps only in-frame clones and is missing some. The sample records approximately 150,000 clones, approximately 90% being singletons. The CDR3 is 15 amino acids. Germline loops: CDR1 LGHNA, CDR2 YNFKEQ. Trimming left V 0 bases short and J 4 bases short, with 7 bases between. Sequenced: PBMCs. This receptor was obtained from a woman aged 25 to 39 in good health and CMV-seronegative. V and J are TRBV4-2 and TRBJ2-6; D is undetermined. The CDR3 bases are TGTGCCAGCAGCCAAGATCTGTCCGGGGCCAACGTCCTGACTTTC. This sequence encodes CASSQDLSGANVLTF.